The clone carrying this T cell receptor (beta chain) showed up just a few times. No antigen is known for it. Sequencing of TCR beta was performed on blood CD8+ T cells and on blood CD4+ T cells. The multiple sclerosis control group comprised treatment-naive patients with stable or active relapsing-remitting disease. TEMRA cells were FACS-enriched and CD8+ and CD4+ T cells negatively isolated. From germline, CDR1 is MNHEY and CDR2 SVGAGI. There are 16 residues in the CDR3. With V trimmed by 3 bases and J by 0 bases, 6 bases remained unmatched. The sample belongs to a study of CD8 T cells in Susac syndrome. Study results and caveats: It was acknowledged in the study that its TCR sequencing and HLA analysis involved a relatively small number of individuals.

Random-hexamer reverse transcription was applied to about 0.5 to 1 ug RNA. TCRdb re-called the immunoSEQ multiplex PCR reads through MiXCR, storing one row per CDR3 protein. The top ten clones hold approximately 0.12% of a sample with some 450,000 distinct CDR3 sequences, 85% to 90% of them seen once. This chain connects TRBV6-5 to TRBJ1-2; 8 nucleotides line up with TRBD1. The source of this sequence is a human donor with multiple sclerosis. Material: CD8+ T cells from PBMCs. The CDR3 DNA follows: TGTGCCAGCAGTTATCACGGACAGGGTCCTAACTATGGCTACACCTTC. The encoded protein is CASSYHGQGPNYGYTF.